This T cell receptor beta chain was identified during a study of blood T cell repertoires in COVID-19. As originally analysed: It was from reference gene primer amplification that nucleated cell counts were estimated. The method was immunoSEQ multiplex PCR; TCRdb's version includes in-frame clones alone and lacks a portion of them. The D gene and trimming were derived from the DNA, and the V and J assignments and clone size from that table. The sample has 300,000 to 400,000 clones; 80% to 90% are singletons. The sample comprised PBMCs or T cells enriched from blood (not recorded which). This clonotype originated in a woman aged 40-49 years with acute COVID-19.

In DNA form, the CDR3 reads TGTGCCAGCAGCTTAGGGGACAGAGGGATGGTGAACACTGAAGCTTTCTTT. Translating gives CASSLGDRGMVNTEAFF. The chain joins TRBV13 to TRBJ1-1; weak D call: TRBD1 (6 bases). This CDR3 has 17 amino acids. Deletions cut 0 bases from V and 0 bases from J, with 14 bases between. In germline, CDR1 is PRHDT, CDR2 FYEKMQ (reference sequence).